Each of the 16 T cell receptor beta chains below was sequenced from the same sample in a study of blood T cell repertoires in COVID-19. TCRdb's copy holds only in-frame clones and misses some; the assay was immunoSEQ multiplex PCR. This table has a few hundred thousand clones, around 85% appearing once. Material for sequencing was peripheral blood. The receptors shown here come from a human donor in a cohort sampled during active COVID-19.

The chain combines TRBV9 with TRBJ1-2; 9 bases match TRBD1. Germline values: CDR1 SGDLS, CDR2 YYNGEE. This CDR3 contains 16 residues. Trimming at V came to 0 bases and at J to 4 bases, leaving 7 bases not matched to a gene. The CDR3 nucleotides read TGTGCCAGCAGCGTAGGGGGGACAGGGTCTAGCTATGGCTACACCTTC. Protein: CASSVGGTGSSYGYTF.

The V and J genes are TRBV18 and TRBJ2-7; 13 bases match TRBD2. Germline CDR1 reads KGHSH; CDR2 reads LQKENI. The CDR3 is 17 residues long. Germline trimming cut 2 bases from V and 0 bases from J; bases unmatched to any gene: 4. The CDR3 DNA is TGTGCCAGCTCACCAACGGGACTAGCGGGGAGCTCCTACGAGCAGTACTTC. This translates into CASSPTGLAGSSYEQYF. The complete variable domain, with remaining parts taken from reference TRBV18 and TRBJ2-7, reads NAGVMQNPRHLVRRRGQEARLRCSPMKGHSHVYWYRQLPEEGLKFMVYLQKENIIDESGMPKERFSAEFPKEGPSILRIQQVVRGDSAAYFCASSPTGLAGSSYEQYFGPGTRLTVT.

In the case of this clone: The same CDR3 can be traced to other DNA sequences in this sample. The rearrangement links TRBV28 to TRBJ1-5, with no clear D. V was trimmed by 1 base and J by 2 bases, leaving 3 bases between them. This CDR3 is built from 13 residues. Germline CDR1 reads MDHEN; CDR2 reads SYDVKM. The CDR3 here is CASSLSGNQPQHF. As DNA, the CDR3 is TGTGCCAGCAGTTTATCGGGCAATCAGCCCCAGCATTTT.

The chain combines TRBV14 with TRBJ2-7; TRBD1 might be the D (8 bases). V was trimmed by 5 bases and J by 0 bases, leaving 14 bases between them. The CDR3 totals 15 residues. Per germline, CDR1 SGHDN and CDR2 FVKESK. CDR3 loop: CASSIQGGLSYEQYF. As DNA, the CDR3 is TGTGCCAGCAGCATACAGGGGGGGCTCTCCTACGAGCAGTACTTC.

This clone has just one count. The rearrangement uses TRBV20-1 and TRBJ1-5; D is unclear. This CDR3 region has 13 residues. Trimming cost V 3 bases and J 4 bases, with 10 bases left between them. Germline lookup yields CDR1 DFQATT and CDR2 SNEGSKA (reference sequence). In DNA, the CDR3 is TGCAGTGCTAGTGACTTACGGAATCAGCCCCAGCATTTT. As protein: CSASDLRNQPQHF.

The V gene is TRBV2, the J gene TRBJ1-2, with D possibly TRBD1 on 6 matching bases. Germline V gene lookup returns CDR1 SNHLY and CDR2 FYNNEI. Trimming removed 9 bases from V and 4 bases from J, with 9 bases in between. CDR3 length: 11 amino acids. CDR3 sequence: CARTGTYGYTF. CDR3 DNA sequence: TGTGCCAGAACAGGGACCTATGGCTACACCTTC. The full variable domain, with the rest looked up from reference TRBV2 and TRBJ1-2, is EPEVTQTPSHQVTQMGQEVILRCVPISNHLYFYWYRQILGQKVEFLVSFYNNEISEKSEIFDDQFSVERPDGSNFTLKIRSTKLEDSAMYFCARTGTYGYTFGSGTRLTVV.

The chain recombines TRBV6-5 with TRBJ1-1; D may be TRBD1 (6 bases). CDR1 and CDR2 (germline): MNHEY, SVGAGI. V lost 1 base to trimming and J lost 8 bases, with 11 bases between them. CDR3 length equals 13 residues. CDR3 sequence (DNA): TGTGCCAGCAGTTACTTTGGGGGGGCCGAAGCTTTCTTT. Amino acids: CASSYFGGAEAFF.

V and J are TRBV28 and TRBJ1-1; 11 bases fit TRBD1. The V gene's germline CDR1 is MDHEN and CDR2 SYDVKM. This CDR3 contains 13 residues. J was trimmed by 8 bases and V by 8 bases; bases with no gene match: 7. The CDR3 DNA sequence: TGTGCCAGCGGGACAGGGGGGTGGAAGGAAGCTTTCTTT. Residues: CASGTGGWKEAFF.

The chain joins TRBV12-5 to TRBJ2-3; 8 nucleotides line up with TRBD2. Germline loops: CDR1 LGHNT, CDR2 FRNRAP. Trimming took 4 bases from V and 13 from J; bases not matched to a gene: 13. CDR3 size: 14 residues. In DNA, the CDR3 is TGTGCTAGTGGTTCTAGCGGGCCTGGGTCAGCGAAGTATTTT. It specifies CASGSSGPGSAKYF.

The chain's CDR3 is CASSLAIGTGPEKLFF. The CDR3 DNA reads as TGTGCCAGCAGTTTAGCCATAGGGACAGGGCCCGAAAAACTGTTTTTT. The rearrangement joins TRBV27 to TRBJ1-4, with 9 bases fitting TRBD1. The V and J ends lost 2 bases and 8 bases, in that order; junction bases with no gene match: 9. Germline lookup yields CDR1 MNHEY and CDR2 SMNVEV (reference sequence). This CDR3 contains 16 residues.

This chain connects TRBV10-3 to TRBJ1-5; TRBD1 might be the D (5 bases). Germline V lookup: CDR1 ENHRY, CDR2 SYGVKD. The V end lost 5 bases, the J end lost 4 bases, and 12 bases lay between the germline ends. This CDR3 region has 14 residues. The CDR3 is CAISRQFQNQPQHF. In nucleotides, the CDR3 is TGTGCCATCAGTCGACAGTTTCAAAATCAGCCCCAGCATTTT.

V usage is TRBV25-1 and J usage is TRBJ1-4, with TRBD1 identical over 8 bases. V shed 5 bases and J 3 bases; nucleotides not matched to a gene: 2. The germline V gene encodes CDR1 MGHDK and CDR2 SYGVNS. The CDR3 contains 14 residues. CDR3 sequence (DNA): TGTGCCAGCAGTCCGACAGGGGCTAATGAAAAACTGTTTTTT. This gives the protein CASSPTGANEKLFF.

The CDR3 nucleotides are TGTGCCAGCAGTTCAAGGACTAGCCCGAAGGGCGAGCAGTACTTC. Protein product: CASSSRTSPKGEQYF. V gene TRBV7-2 combines with J gene TRBJ2-7; TRBD2 aligns across 8 bases. The CDR3 runs to 15 residues. CDR1 SGHTA and CDR2 FQGNSA come from the germline V gene. Germline trimming cut 6 bases from V and 6 bases from J; bases unmatched to any gene: 13.

The rearrangement joins TRBV19 to TRBJ1-1; D is possibly TRBD1 (6 bases). Germline values: CDR1 LNHDA, CDR2 SQIVND (reference sequence). Trimming pared 0 bases from V and 3 bases from J, leaving 11 bases between. The CDR3 is made up of 15 amino acids. The CDR3 coding sequence is TGTGCCAGTAGTATAGACGGGGGGCTGCACACTGAAGCTTTCTTT. Its translation is CASSIDGGLHTEAFF.

With respect to this clone: The sample contains more than one DNA sequence encoding this CDR3. This rearrangement joins TRBV28 to TRBJ2-7; D uncertain. Germline CDR1 and CDR2: MDHEN and SYDVKM. V lost 3 bases and J 0 bases, leaving 9 bases between the germline ends. This CDR3 region has 14 residues. CDR3 amino acids: CASSLSGGSYEQYF. As DNA, the CDR3 is TGTGCCAGCAGTTTGTCGGGTGGCTCCTACGAGCAGTACTTC. The full variable domain, in which reference TRBV28 and TRBJ2-7 provide the parts outside the CDR3, is DVKVTQSSRYLVKRTGEKVFLECVQDMDHENMFWYRQDPGLGLRLIYFSYDVKMKEKGDIPEGYSVSREKKERFSLILESASTNQTSMYLCASSLSGGSYEQYFGPGTRLTVT.

The chain's CDR3 is CASSRQHSGNTIYF. CDR3 in DNA: TGTGCCAGCAGTCGACAGCACTCTGGAAACACCATATATTTT. The V gene is TRBV6-5, the J gene TRBJ1-3; D possibly corresponds to TRBD1 (5 bases). Trimming took 5 bases from V and 0 from J, leaving 8 bases between them. Germline CDR1 reads MNHEY; CDR2 reads SVGAGI. The CDR3 sequence is 14 residues long.